The entry that follows covers one TCR beta chain sequence. The data stem from a study of blood T cells in healthy people across ages. The CDR3 length is 16 residues. V dropped 3 bases and J dropped 2; count of bases not matched to a gene: 6. Germline CDR1 SGDLS, CDR2 YYNGEE. A second PCR, run for roughly 7 to 12 cycles, used a sample-barcoded 5' primer plus a J-beta primer mix. A single record per CDR3 protein comes from TCRdb applying MiXCR to the 5' RACE reads. The data contain 1.5 million to 1.9 million distinct CDR3 sequences, less than 45% of them singletons. Those donating, healthy Caucasian individuals from Russia, were aged about 6 to 100. Every donor contributed about 10 milliliters of peripheral blood by blood draw.

The chain recombines TRBV9 with TRBJ2-3; 10 nucleotides line up with TRBD2. This TCR derives from a woman aged 18-30 years in good health. Input material: blood. CDR3 in amino acids: CASSAMGLAYTDTQYF. The CDR3 bases are TGTGCCAGCAGCGCCATGGGACTAGCGTACACAGATACGCAGTATTTT.